This T cell receptor (beta chain) appears in the sequencing data of a study of control samples from healthy donors and cancer patients. TCRdb keeps only in-frame clones here, not all; method: immunoSEQ multiplex PCR. The sample comprises some 110,000 clones, over 75% of which are singletons, and around 1.2% rests with the top ten. V lost 6 bases and J 0 bases, leaving 11 bases between the germline ends. This CDR3 is 14 amino acids long. The germline V gene has CDR1 MDHEN and CDR2 SYDVKM. The specimen sequenced was PBMCs. This chain connects TRBV28 to TRBJ1-1; weak D call: TRBD1 (5 bases). The sequence came from a woman aged 45-60 years with colorectal cancer. The CDR3 nucleotides read TGTGCCAGCAGCCCGACAGTGATGAACACTGAAGCTTTCTTT. The encoded protein is CASSPTVMNTEAFF.